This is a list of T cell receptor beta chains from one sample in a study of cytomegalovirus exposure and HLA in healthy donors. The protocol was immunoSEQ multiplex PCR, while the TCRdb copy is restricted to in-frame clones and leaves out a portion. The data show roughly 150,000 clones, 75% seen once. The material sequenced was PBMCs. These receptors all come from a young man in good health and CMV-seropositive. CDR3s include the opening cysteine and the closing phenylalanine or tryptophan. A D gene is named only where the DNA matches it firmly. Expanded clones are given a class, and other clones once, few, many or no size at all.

DNA: TGTGCCATCAGTTTAGCGGGAGAAGAGACCCAGTACTTC
CDR3: CAISLAGEETQYF
D: TRBD2
J: TRBJ2-5
V: TRBV10-3
size: .

DNA: TGTGCCAGCAGTCCCATAGCGGGAGCGGACTACGAGCAGTACTTC
CDR3: CASSPIAGADYEQYF
D: TRBD2
J: TRBJ2-7
V: TRBV6-5
size: .

DNA: TGTGCCAGCAGCTCAAACTACGGCACAGATACGCAGTATTTT
CDR3: CASSSNYGTDTQYF
D: .
J: TRBJ2-3
V: TRBV11-2
size: .

DNA: TGTGCCAGCAGCTATCGCCTTCGAGTCCAGGGGAGCTATGGCTACACCTTC
CDR3: CASSYRLRVQGSYGYTF
D: .
J: TRBJ1-2
V: TRBV7-8
size: once

DNA: TGTGCCACCAGCAGTCTTAGGGCGGGGCGCACAGATACGCAGTATTTT
CDR3: CATSSLRAGRTDTQYF
D: .
J: TRBJ2-3
V: TRBV15
size: .

DNA: TGTGCCACCAGCAGAGACAGGGGTAATGAAAAACTGTTTTTT
CDR3: CATSRDRGNEKLFF
D: .
J: TRBJ1-4
V: TRBV15
size: .

DNA: TGTGCCTGGAGTGTACTGGGACTAGCGGACAGTTCTAGCACAGATACGCAGTATTTT
CDR3: CAWSVLGLADSSSTDTQYF
D: TRBD2
J: TRBJ2-3
V: TRBV30
size: .

DNA: TGTGCCAGCAGTTTAATTCGAGGGAGTGGAGGCTACACCTTC
CDR3: CASSLIRGSGGYTF
D: .
J: TRBJ1-2
V: TRBV27
size: .

DNA: TGTGCCAGCAGCTTCCAGGACAAGGGTAATGAAAAACTGTTTTTT
CDR3: CASSFQDKGNEKLFF
D: .
J: TRBJ1-4
V: TRBV7-9
size: few

DNA: TGTGCCGGAACTAGCGGGAGTAAGAAGACCCAGTACTTC
CDR3: CAGTSGSKKTQYF
D: TRBD2
J: TRBJ2-5
V: TRBV2
size: .

DNA: TGTGCCAGCAGCTTCCTAGCGGGAGGGCCAGGCTCCTACAATGAGCAGTTCTTC
CDR3: CASSFLAGGPGSYNEQFF
D: TRBD2
J: TRBJ2-1
V: TRBV7-8
size: few

DNA: TGTGCCAGCAGCCTCCGGGGACAGACACGGTTTTTT
CDR3: CASSLRGQTRFF
D: TRBD1
J: TRBJ1-4
V: TRBV7-8
size: once

DNA: TGTGCCACCAGCAGAGCCGGGACAGTAAGAACTAATGAAAAACTGTTTTTT
CDR3: CATSRAGTVRTNEKLFF
D: TRBD1
J: TRBJ1-4
V: TRBV15
size: few

DNA: TGTGCCAGCTGTTGGACACAAGGGGCGAATGAGCAGTTCTTC
CDR3: CASCWTQGANEQFF
D: .
J: TRBJ2-1
V: TRBV6-5
size: .

DNA: TGTGCCAGTAGTCTTCAACGGACAGGGACGGCCTACGAGCAGTACTTC
CDR3: CASSLQRTGTAYEQYF
D: TRBD1
J: TRBJ2-7
V: TRBV19
size: .

DNA: TGCGCCAGCAGCTTTACGACAGGGTGGGCCAACGTCCTGACTTTC
CDR3: CASSFTTGWANVLTF
D: TRBD1
J: TRBJ2-6
V: TRBV5-1
size: .

DNA: TGTGCCAGCAGTTTACCACGGGGGGCGAGCGGTGAGCAGTTCTTC
CDR3: CASSLPRGASGEQFF
D: .
J: TRBJ2-1
V: TRBV28
size: few

DNA: TGTGCCAGCAGTAAGGACAGGGTAACGGACGAGCAGTACTTC
CDR3: CASSKDRVTDEQYF
D: TRBD1
J: TRBJ2-7
V: TRBV27
size: once